The 18 T cell receptor beta chains listed next were all sequenced from one sample in a study of CXCR3-negative and CXCR3-positive naive CD8 T cells. Carrying UMI labels, the TRB cDNA libraries were prepared through 5' RACE. TCRdb reprocessed the 5' RACE reads, keeping one entry per CDR3 protein, no DNA. The table gives about 58,000 distinct CDR3 sequences; the top ten clones make up approximately 0.42% of it. The sequencing input was naive CXCR3- CD8+ T cells from blood. Subset indicated: CD45RO-CCR7+CD27+CD95- naive CD8+ T cells lacking CXCR3 (TNR3-). Every receptor here comes from a human donor in good health. Some clones in this sample may be carry-over from other donors' samples.

The chain is built from TRBV5-6 and TRBJ2-2; TCRdb's D call of TRBD1 is untestable without DNA. CDR3 length equals 16 residues. Germline V lookup: CDR1 SGHDT, CDR2 YYEEEE. Here the CDR3 reads CASSLMHRGRTGELFF.

The chain recombines TRBV5-1 with TRBJ2-7. The CDR3 has 12 residues. CDR1 and CDR2 (germline): SGHRS, YFSETQ. CDR3 loop: CASSPSSYEQYF. The full variable domain, rest sourced from reference TRBV5-1 and TRBJ2-7, is KAGVTQTPRYLIKTRGQQVTLSCSPISGHRSVSWYQQTPGQGLQFLFEYFSETQRNKGNFPGRFSGRQFSNSRSEMNVSTLELGDSALYLCASSPSSYEQYFGPGTRLTVT.

The chain has TRBV15 and TRBJ1-1; the D call from TCRdb, TRBD1, cannot be confirmed without DNA. The germline CDR1 and CDR2 sequences are LNHNV and YYDKDF (reference sequence). This CDR3 is built from 16 residues. The CDR3 reads CATSIGQRGLGTEAFF.

The CDR3 region is CASSGTGGLDYGYTF. V gene TRBV27 combines with J gene TRBJ1-2; the TRBD1 assignment by TCRdb is unverifiable without DNA. Germline CDR1 and CDR2: MNHEY and SMNVEV (reference sequence). The CDR3 runs to 15 residues.

The chain recombines TRBV7-2 with TRBJ1-3. This CDR3 spans 14 amino acids. CDR1 SGHTA and CDR2 FQGNSA come from the germline V gene. The chain's CDR3 is CASSLPTSGNTIYF.

The chain couples TRBV9 to TRBJ2-7; lacking DNA, the TRBD2 call made by TCRdb goes unchecked. The V gene's germline CDR1 is SGDLS and CDR2 YYNGEE. The CDR3 has 16 amino acids. The CDR3 loop reads CASSVEVGGFSYEQYF.

The chain is built from TRBV12-3 or TRBV12-4 and TRBJ2-3; TCRdb names TRBD2, which stays unverified in the absence of DNA. The CDR3 has 15 amino acids. The CDR3 loop reads CASSTAGVFTDTQYF.

The rearrangement uses TRBV9 and TRBJ2-2; as DNA is missing, the TRBD1 call by TCRdb cannot be tested. This CDR3 has 15 amino acids. In germline, CDR1 is SGDLS, CDR2 YYNGEE. The CDR3 here is CASSVGDRAGGELFF. The complete variable domain, with remaining parts taken from reference TRBV9 and TRBJ2-2, reads DSGVTQTPKHLITATGQRVTLRCSPRSGDLSVYWYQQSLDQGLQFLIQYYNGEERAKGNILERFSAQQFPDLHSELNLSSLELGDSALYFCASSVGDRAGGELFFGEGSRLTVL.

The J gene is TRBJ2-1, the V gene TRBV29-1; there is no DNA to check the TCRdb D call of TRBD1. Germline CDR1 reads SQVTM; CDR2 reads ANQGSEA. The CDR3 is 15 amino acids. CDR3 region: CSFVAGQGAGNEQFF.

V usage is TRBV4-2 and J usage is TRBJ2-1; TCRdb designates TRBD2, a call that cannot be tested without DNA. The V gene's germline CDR1 is LGHNA and CDR2 YNFKEQ. The CDR3 is made up of 12 amino acids. The CDR3 spells CASSQGRNEQFF.

This chain links TRBV27 with TRBJ2-7; TCRdb proposes TRBD1, but this gene call is untestable without DNA. From germline, CDR1 is MNHEY and CDR2 SMNVEV (reference sequence). The CDR3 is made up of 14 amino acids. CDR3 protein: CASSPGQGFGEQYF.

CDR3 loop: CASSLTSGGEVDTQYF. V gene TRBV4-3 combines with J gene TRBJ2-3; TCRdb designates TRBD2, a call that cannot be tested without DNA. The CDR3 length is 16 residues. Germline V gives CDR1 LGHNA, CDR2 YSLEER.

The chain joins TRBV28 to TRBJ2-7. The CDR3 contains 17 residues. CDR1 MDHEN and CDR2 SYDVKM come from the germline V gene. CDR3 loop: CASSLVQGPKADYEQYF.

This rearrangement joins TRBV7-2 to TRBJ2-3; TCRdb lists TRBD1, though no DNA is available to test this call. This CDR3 contains 15 residues. Per the germline V gene, CDR1 is SGHTA and CDR2 is FQGNSA. CDR3 region: CASSLMGGGADTQYF.

The chain employs TRBV7-9 and TRBJ2-5; without DNA, the TCRdb call of TRBD1 cannot be checked. Germline V gene sequence: CDR1 SEHNR, CDR2 FQNEAQ (reference sequence). CDR3 size: 13 residues. CDR3 protein: CASSHPGGETQYF.

This chain connects TRBV29-1 to TRBJ2-1; TCRdb names TRBD2, which stays unverified in the absence of DNA. The length of the CDR3 is 14 residues. The V gene's germline CDR1 is SQVTM and CDR2 ANQGSEA. Here the CDR3 reads CSAKPGLAGGEQFF.

The chain uses TRBV5-6 and TRBJ2-7. There are 11 residues in the CDR3. Germline assignment: CDR1 SGHDT and CDR2 YYEEEE. The CDR3 loop is CASSSTFEQYF.

V usage is TRBV19 and J usage is TRBJ1-4. This CDR3 has 11 amino acids. Germline CDR1 is LNHDA and CDR2 is SQIVND (reference sequence). The CDR3 reads CASSLLEKLFF. The full variable domain, with the rest looked up from reference TRBV19 and TRBJ1-4, is DGGITQSPKYLFRKEGQNVTLSCEQNLNHDAMYWYRQDPGQGLRLIYYSQIVNDFQKGDIAEGYSVSREKKESFPLTVTSAQKNPTAFYLCASSLLEKLFFGSGTQLSVL.